These T cell receptor beta chains were read from a single sample in a study of blood T cell repertoires in COVID-19. Sequenced by immunoSEQ multiplex PCR; TCRdb stores in-frame clones only, minus some. The data hold some 68,000 clones, with roughly nine tenths observed a single time. Sequences were obtained from peripheral blood. The source of these receptors is a man aged 50 to 59 with active COVID-19. The CDR3 runs from the conserved cysteine through the conserved F or W. A D gene is named only where the DNA matches it firmly. Rows may omit the clone size; those that give it use once, few, many or a size class.

V: TRBV6-2/TRBV6-3
D: .
J: TRBJ1-5
size: .
DNA: TGTGCCAGCAGCCTGGTACGGCCACGGTCGGGTGGGCCCCAGCATTTT
CDR3: CASSLVRPRSGGPQHF

V: TRBV3-1/TRBV3-2
D: .
J: TRBJ2-7
size: .
DNA: TGTGCCAGCAGCGGGGGGTTTTCCTACGAGCAGTACTTC
CDR3: CASSGGFSYEQYF

V: TRBV5-1
D: .
J: TRBJ1-1
size: .
DNA: TGCGCCAGCAGCTTGGAAACAGCAGGAGGCACTGAAGCTTTCTTT
CDR3: CASSLETAGGTEAFF

V: TRBV2
D: TRBD2
J: TRBJ2-1
size: .
DNA: TGTGCCAGCAGCCCTCTCCCTAGCGGGGGGGCGGGTGAGCAGTTCTTC
CDR3: CASSPLPSGGAGEQFF

V: TRBV5-4
D: .
J: TRBJ1-1
size: .
DNA: TGTGCCAGCAGCCTCCCCGGGATACGGAACACTGAAGCTTTCTTT
CDR3: CASSLPGIRNTEAFF

V: TRBV2
D: .
J: TRBJ1-2
size: .
DNA: TGTGCCAGCAGTGGCGGGGGGGGTTATGGCTACACCTTC
CDR3: CASSGGGGYGYTF

V: TRBV19
D: .
J: TRBJ1-5
size: .
DNA: TGTGCCAGTAGTATAGCCGGGACAAGCAATCAGCCCCAGCATTTT
CDR3: CASSIAGTSNQPQHF

V: TRBV4-1
D: TRBD2
J: TRBJ2-1
size: .
DNA: TGCGCCAGCAAGTTGGGGCGGGGGGGCCAGGATGAGCAGTTCTTC
CDR3: CASKLGRGGQDEQFF

V: TRBV19
D: TRBD1
J: TRBJ1-2
size: .
DNA: TGTGCCAGTAGTCCGCCGGACAGGAACTATGGCTACACCTTC
CDR3: CASSPPDRNYGYTF

V: TRBV4-3
D: .
J: TRBJ2-7
size: .
DNA: TGCGCCAGCAGCCAAGGCTCGGGTCCCTACGAGCAGTACTTC
CDR3: CASSQGSGPYEQYF

V: TRBV7-9
D: TRBD1
J: TRBJ2-7
size: once
DNA: TGTGCCAGCAGCTTAATGGGACAGGGGGCCCACGAGCAGTACTTC
CDR3: CASSLMGQGAHEQYF

V: TRBV28
D: TRBD2
J: TRBJ2-5
size: .
DNA: TGTGCCGGCCAGGGACTAAGCTTGCTCGAAGAGACCCAGTACTTC
CDR3: CAGQGLSLLEETQYF

V: TRBV7-2
D: .
J: TRBJ1-2
size: .
DNA: TGTGCCAGCAGCCAGAACGGGGGTAACTATGGCTACACCTTC
CDR3: CASSQNGGNYGYTF

V: TRBV5-1
D: TRBD1
J: TRBJ2-1
size: .
DNA: TGCGCCAGCAGCTCGTCCGGGACAGGCTATGAGCAGTTCTTC
CDR3: CASSSSGTGYEQFF

V: TRBV10-2
D: TRBD1
J: TRBJ2-7
size: .
DNA: TGCGCCAGCAGTCCCCCGGGACAGCGCTCCCCCGAGCAGTACTTC
CDR3: CASSPPGQRSPEQYF

V: TRBV11-2
D: TRBD2
J: TRBJ2-1
size: .
DNA: TGTGCCAGCAGCTTCGGACTAGCGGGGGGGGGAACCGTCTACAATGAGCAGTTCTTC
CDR3: CASSFGLAGGGTVYNEQFF

V: TRBV7-6
D: TRBD2
J: TRBJ2-5
size: .
DNA: TGTGCCAGCAGCTTAGCGAGGTCGGCGGGGGGACAAGAGACCCAGTACTTC
CDR3: CASSLARSAGGQETQYF

V: TRBV4-2
D: .
J: TRBJ1-3
size: many
DNA: TGTGCCAGCAGCCAGTCGGGGGGAGGCGCTGGAAACACCATATATTTT
CDR3: CASSQSGGGAGNTIYF

V: TRBV3-1/TRBV3-2
D: .
J: TRBJ1-2
size: .
DNA: TGTGCCAGCAGCCAAGGAGAGGGATCACCCTATGGCTACACCTTC
CDR3: CASSQGEGSPYGYTF

V: TRBV5-4
D: TRBD1
J: TRBJ2-7
size: .
DNA: TGTGCCAGCAGCGACCGGGACAGAGGCTCCTACGAGCAGTACTTC
CDR3: CASSDRDRGSYEQYF